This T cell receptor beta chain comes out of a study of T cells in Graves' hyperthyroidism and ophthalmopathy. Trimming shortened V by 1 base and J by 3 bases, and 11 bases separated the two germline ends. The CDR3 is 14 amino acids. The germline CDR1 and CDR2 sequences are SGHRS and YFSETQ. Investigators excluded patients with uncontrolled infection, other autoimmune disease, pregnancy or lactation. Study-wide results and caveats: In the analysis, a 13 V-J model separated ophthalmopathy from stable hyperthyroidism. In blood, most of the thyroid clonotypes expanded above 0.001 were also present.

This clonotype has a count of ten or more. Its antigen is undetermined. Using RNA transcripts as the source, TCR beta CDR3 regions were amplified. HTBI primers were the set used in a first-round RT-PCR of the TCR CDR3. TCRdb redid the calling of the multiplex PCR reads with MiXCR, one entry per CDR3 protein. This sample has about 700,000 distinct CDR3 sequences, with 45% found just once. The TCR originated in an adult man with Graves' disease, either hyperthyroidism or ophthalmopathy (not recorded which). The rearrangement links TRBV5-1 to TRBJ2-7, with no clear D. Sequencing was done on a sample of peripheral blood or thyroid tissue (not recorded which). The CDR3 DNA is TGCGCCAGCAGCTTGAGGAGAAAGGACTACGAGCAGTACTTC. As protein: CASSLRRKDYEQYF.